This TCR beta chain was identified during a study of naive and memory T cell subsets. The germline V gene has CDR1 LGHDT and CDR2 YNNKEL (reference sequence). Between the trimmed V and J ends, which lost 4 bases and 4 bases, there was a span of 8 bases. The CDR3 is made up of 12 amino acids. This clonotype has ten or more counts. An equimolar mix of two oligonucleotides served as the beta constant-region primer for TRBC1 and TRBC2. TCRdb re-analysed the UMI-ligation and nested PCR reads in MiXCR, keeping a single row per CDR3 protein. Of about 85,000 distinct CDR3 sequences detected, around 14% appear once; the ten largest clones hold 0.7% to 0.95%.

The sequencing input was central memory CD4+ T cells from blood. The chain links TRBV3-1 to TRBJ2-7; no clear D gene. The TCR sequence derives from a human donor in good health. CDR3 sequence reads: CASSLDGYEQYF. CDR3 coding DNA: TGTGCCAGCAGCCTCGACGGGTACGAGCAGTACTTC.